This is a list of T cell receptor beta chains from one sample in a study of shared T cell receptors in the human thymus. Profiled with immunoSEQ multiplex PCR; TCRdb holds only in-frame clones, not every one. The sample has 700,000 to 750,000 clones; 80% to 90% are singletons. These data were likewise used in another study, on human thymus T cells.

Sequences were obtained from thymocytes. All receptors come from a girl less than two years old with a congenital heart defect. Both conserved end residues are part of each CDR3. Fields, in order: V gene, J gene, clone size, D gene, CDR3 protein, CDR3 DNA. D genes are given only for firm matches. Rows give clone size only sometimes, using once, few, many, or a class for an expanded clone.

TRBV7-6	TRBJ2-7	.	.	CASSLGGGAWGYEQYF	TGTGCCAGCAGCTTGGGAGGGGGGGCATGGGGCTACGAGCAGTACTTC
TRBV27	TRBJ2-7	.	.	CASSSKPEGGGDEQYF	TGTGCCAGCAGTTCAAAACCCGAGGGAGGGGGAGACGAGCAGTACTTC
TRBV15	TRBJ2-2	.	.	CATSLGGGTGELFF	TGTGCCACCAGTTTGGGTGGGGGGACCGGGGAGCTGTTTTTT
TRBV28	TRBJ2-2	.	.	CASSFSGGHTGELFF	TGTGCCAGCAGTTTCTCGGGCGGGCACACCGGGGAGCTGTTTTTT
TRBV11-2	TRBJ2-5	.	.	CASSLVSETQYF	TGTGCCAGCAGCTTAGTTTCTGAGACCCAGTACTTC
TRBV19	TRBJ2-5	.	TRBD2	CASSAGLALGETQYF	TGTGCCAGTAGTGCCGGACTAGCGTTGGGGGAGACCCAGTACTTC
TRBV7-6	TRBJ1-2	.	.	CASSHLRVGGYTF	TGTGCCAGCAGCCACCTCAGGGTAGGAGGCTACACCTTC
TRBV5-1	TRBJ2-7	.	.	CASSLGAGQYF	TGCGCCAGCAGCCTGGGGGCCGGGCAGTACTTC
TRBV5-4	TRBJ2-1	.	.	CASSSAQSRGTSSYNEQFF	TGTGCCAGCAGCTCTGCGCAGTCCAGGGGAACCAGCTCCTACAATGAGCAGTTCTTC
TRBV15	TRBJ1-6	once	TRBD1	CATSRDFVHKTGTGFSPLHF	TGTGCCACCAGCAGAGATTTCGTCCATAAGACCGGGACAGGGTTTTCACCCCTCCACTTT
TRBV14	TRBJ2-7	.	TRBD1	CASGTGRTYEQYF	TGTGCCTCCGGGACAGGGAGGACCTACGAGCAGTACTTC
TRBV5-1	TRBJ1-1	once	TRBD1	CASSLKRGLHQGNTEAFF	TGCGCCAGCAGCTTGAAAAGGGGGCTTCACCAAGGGAACACTGAAGCTTTCTTT
TRBV6-8	TRBJ2-1	few	TRBD2	CASSRTSGGAPDEQFF	TGTGCCAGCAGCAGGACTAGCGGGGGGGCCCCCGATGAGCAGTTCTTC
TRBV4-3	TRBJ2-3	.	TRBD2	CASSQVPRTSGGVDTQYF	TGCGCCAGCAGCCAAGTCCCCCGGACTAGCGGGGGTGTAGATACGCAGTATTTT
TRBV29-1	TRBJ2-2	.	.	CSVRTGRAYTGELFF	TGCAGCGTCCGGACAGGGAGGGCCTACACCGGGGAGCTGTTTTTT
TRBV7-3	TRBJ1-3	.	.	CASVRVGNTIYF	TGTGCCAGCGTGCGAGTAGGAAACACCATATATTTT
TRBV12-5	TRBJ2-1	.	TRBD2	CASGLSTTIAGGSYNEQFF	TGTGCTAGTGGTTTGTCGACGACGATAGCGGGAGGGTCCTACAATGAGCAGTTCTTC
TRBV28	TRBJ2-5	once	.	CASSSHGGTQETQYF	TGTGCCAGCAGTTCTCACGGGGGTACCCAAGAGACCCAGTACTTC
TRBV5-1	TRBJ1-2	.	.	CASSPVEGTSIHGYTF	TGCGCCAGCAGCCCGGTAGAAGGGACAAGTATTCATGGCTACACCTTC
TRBV5-1	TRBJ1-2	.	TRBD1	CASSLGRWQGADLPNYGYTF	TGCGCCAGCAGCTTGGGTCGATGGCAGGGGGCCGATCTCCCTAACTATGGCTACACCTTC